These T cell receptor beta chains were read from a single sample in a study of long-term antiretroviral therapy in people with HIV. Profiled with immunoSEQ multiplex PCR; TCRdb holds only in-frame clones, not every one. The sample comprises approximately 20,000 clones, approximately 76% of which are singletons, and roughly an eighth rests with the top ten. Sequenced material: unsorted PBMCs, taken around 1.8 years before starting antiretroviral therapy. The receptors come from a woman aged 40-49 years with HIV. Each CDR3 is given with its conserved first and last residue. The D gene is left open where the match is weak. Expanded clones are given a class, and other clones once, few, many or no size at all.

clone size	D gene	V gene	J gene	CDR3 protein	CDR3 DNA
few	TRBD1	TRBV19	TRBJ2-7	CASRVGDRSYEQYF	TGTGCCAGTAGAGTCGGGGACAGATCCTACGAGCAGTACTTC
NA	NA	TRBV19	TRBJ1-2	CASSPKTAGRYGYTF	TGTGCCAGTAGTCCCAAGACGGCAGGGCGCTATGGCTACACCTTC
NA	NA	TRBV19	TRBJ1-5	CASSIGTASNQPQHF	TGTGCCAGTAGTATAGGTACGGCTAGCAATCAGCCCCAGCATTTT
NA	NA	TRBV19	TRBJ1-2	CASMGDGYTF	TGTGCCTCAATGGGGGATGGCTACACCTTC
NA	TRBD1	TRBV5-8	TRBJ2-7	CASSLGTGRNDEQYF	TGTGCCAGCAGCTTGGGGACAGGGAGGAACGACGAGCAGTACTTC
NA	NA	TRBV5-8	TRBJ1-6	CASSLEGMNNSPLHF	TGTGCCAGCAGCTTGGAGGGAATGAATAATTCACCCCTCCACTTT
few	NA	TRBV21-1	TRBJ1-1	CASSKVQGAGMNTEAFF	TGTGCCAGCAGCAAAGTACAAGGGGCCGGCATGAACACTGAAGCTTTCTTT
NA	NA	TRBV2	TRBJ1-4	CASTPEGGLGGKLFF	TGTGCCAGCACCCCCGAGGGTGGCCTCGGTGGAAAACTGTTTTTT
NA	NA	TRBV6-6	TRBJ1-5	CASSSLMDLTQPQHF	TGTGCCAGCAGTTCCCTAATGGACCTCACGCAGCCCCAGCATTTT
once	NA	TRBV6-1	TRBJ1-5	CASRGGGTGNQPQHF	TGTGCCAGCCGCGGCGGGGGAACGGGCAATCAGCCCCAGCATTTT
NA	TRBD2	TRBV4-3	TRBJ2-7	CASSQGGLAGEVSEQYF	TGCGCCAGCAGCCAGGGGGGACTAGCGGGGGAAGTTTCCGAGCAGTACTTC
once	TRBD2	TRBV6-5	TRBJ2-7	CASSPNSGSTYEQYF	TGTGCCAGCAGCCCCAATAGCGGGAGCACATACGAGCAGTACTTC
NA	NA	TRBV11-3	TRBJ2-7	CASSLDQAETYEQYF	TGTGCCAGCAGCTTAGATCAAGCGGAAACCTACGAGCAGTACTTC
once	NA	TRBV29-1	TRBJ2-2	CSGTSTTGELFF	TGCAGCGGCACTAGCACCACCGGGGAGCTGTTTTTT
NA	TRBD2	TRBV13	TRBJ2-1	CASSLLASGANYNEQFF	TGTGCCAGCAGCTTATTGGCTAGCGGGGCGAACTACAATGAGCAGTTCTTC
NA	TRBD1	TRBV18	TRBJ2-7	CASSKRRDRSSYEQYF	TGTGCCAGCTCAAAGCGCCGGGACAGGAGCTCCTACGAGCAGTACTTC
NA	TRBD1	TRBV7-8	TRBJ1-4	CASSWQDRANEKLFF	TGTGCCAGCAGCTGGCAAGACAGGGCTAATGAAAAACTGTTTTTT
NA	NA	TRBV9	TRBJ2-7	CASSVAGGDEQYF	TGTGCCAGCAGCGTAGCCGGGGGCGACGAGCAGTACTTC
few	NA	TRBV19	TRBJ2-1	CASSIYDNEQFF	TGTGCCAGTAGTATATATGACAATGAGCAGTTCTTC
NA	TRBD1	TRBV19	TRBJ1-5	CASMVTGGSQPQHF	TGTGCCAGTATGGTAACAGGGGGGTCTCAGCCCCAGCATTTT
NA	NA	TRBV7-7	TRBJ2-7	CASSLARPGSYEQYF	TGTGCCAGCAGCTTAGCTCGACCAGGCTCCTACGAGCAGTACTTC
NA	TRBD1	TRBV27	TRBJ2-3	CASSLGGGTGSITDTQYF	TGTGCCAGCAGTTTGGGGGGCGGGACAGGGAGTATTACAGATACGCAGTATTTT
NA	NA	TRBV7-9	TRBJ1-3	CASSLGTAGNTIYF	TGTGCCAGCAGCTTAGGGACGGCTGGAAACACCATATATTTT
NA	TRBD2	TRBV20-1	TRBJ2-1	CSAKGGGEQFF	TGCAGTGCTAAAGGCGGGGGGGAGCAGTTCTTC
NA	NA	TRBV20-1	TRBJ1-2	CSARDLEGYTF	TGCAGTGCTAGAGATCTTGAGGGCTACACCTTC
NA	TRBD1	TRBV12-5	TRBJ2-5	CASGLILGQGETQYF	TGTGCTAGTGGTTTAATCTTAGGACAGGGAGAGACCCAGTACTTC